A single sample gave rise to the 5 T cell receptor beta chains below, sequenced in a study of T cell responses to AZD1222 COVID-19 vaccine. TCRdb's copy holds only in-frame clones and misses some; the assay was immunoSEQ multiplex PCR. The sample holds tens of thousands of clones, 92% seen once. The sequencing here drew on peripheral blood, taken 28 days after the second AZD1222 dose. Receptor source: an adult who received the AZD1222 COVID-19 vaccine.

The rearrangement uses TRBV5-1 and TRBJ1-6, with TRBD1 identical over 7 bases. This CDR3 spans 16 amino acids. CDR1 is SGHRS and CDR2 is YFSETQ in the germline V gene. Trimming took 1 base from V and 10 from J; bases not matched to a gene: 11. The chain's CDR3 is CASSLSLQGVFSPLHF. The CDR3 coding sequence is TGCGCCAGCAGCTTGTCTTTGCAGGGGGTCTTCTCACCCCTCCACTTT.

The gene calls are TRBV7-8 and TRBJ2-5; D perhaps matches TRBD1 (6 bases). Germline CDR1 is SGHVS and CDR2 is FQNEAQ. V was pared by 5 bases and J by 2 bases, with 15 bases between. The CDR3 consists of 15 residues. The CDR3 protein is CASSRAWGPQETQYF. The CDR3 nucleotides read TGTGCCAGCAGCCGGGCCTGGGGGCCTCAAGAGACCCAGTACTTC.

This clone is a singleton in its sample. The J gene is TRBJ2-5, the V gene TRBV3-1 (or the pseudogene TRBV3-2), with a possible D match to TRBD2 (5 bases). Germline V gene data show CDR1 as LGHDT and CDR2 as YNNKEL (reference sequence). V was clipped by 1 base and J by 1 base, with 7 bases between them. CDR3 length: 14 residues. CDR3: CASSQAGIQETQYF. DNA for the CDR3: TGTGCCAGCAGCCAAGCGGGGATCCAAGAGACCCAGTACTTC.

The chain links TRBV7-2 to TRBJ1-6; D is possibly TRBD1 (6 bases). Per the germline V gene, CDR1 is SGHTA and CDR2 is FQGNSA. With 2 bases removed from V and 7 bases from J, the gap between germline ends came to 15 bases. The CDR3 length is 16 residues. The CDR3 is CASSLFTGFGNSPLHF. The CDR3, as DNA: TGTGCCAGCAGCTTATTCACAGGGTTTGGAAATTCACCCCTCCACTTT.

The J gene is TRBJ1-5, the V gene TRBV5-6; the D gene is possibly TRBD1 (6 bases). Trimming removed 2 bases from V and 0 bases from J, with 9 bases in between. Germline V gene data show CDR1 as SGHDT and CDR2 as YYEEEE. This CDR3 is 15 amino acids long. The CDR3 DNA follows: TGTGCCAGCAGCTTTGGACAGTATAGCAATCAGCCCCAGCATTTT. Translating it yields CASSFGQYSNQPQHF. Full variable domain (rest looked up from reference TRBV5-6 and TRBJ1-5): DAGVTQSPTHLIKTRGQQVTLRCSPKSGHDTVSWYQQALGQGPQFIFQYYEEEERQRGNFPDRFSGHQFPNYSSELNVNALLLGDSALYLCASSFGQYSNQPQHFGDGTRLSIL.